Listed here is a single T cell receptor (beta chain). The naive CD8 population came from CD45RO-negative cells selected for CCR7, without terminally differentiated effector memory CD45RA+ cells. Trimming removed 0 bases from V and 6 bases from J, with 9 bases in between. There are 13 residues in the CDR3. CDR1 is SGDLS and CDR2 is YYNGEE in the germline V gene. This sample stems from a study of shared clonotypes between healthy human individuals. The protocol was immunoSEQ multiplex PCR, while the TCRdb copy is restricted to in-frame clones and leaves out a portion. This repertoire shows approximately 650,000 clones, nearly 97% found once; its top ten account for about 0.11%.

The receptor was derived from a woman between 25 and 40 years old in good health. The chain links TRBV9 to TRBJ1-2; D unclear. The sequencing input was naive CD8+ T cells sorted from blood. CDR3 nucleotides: TGTGCCAGCAGCGTAGTAGGGTGGGATGGCTACACCTTC. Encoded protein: CASSVVGWDGYTF.